This is a list of T cell receptor beta chains from one sample in a study of lymphopenia after photon versus proton radiotherapy. The protocol was immunoSEQ multiplex PCR, while the TCRdb copy is restricted to in-frame clones and leaves out a portion. In the table there are about 30,000 clones, more than 75% of which are singletons. This specimen was peripheral blood, taken from a patient treated with proton-based radiotherapy. Receptor source: a woman aged 60-75 years with cholangiocarcinoma. Some clones in this sample may be carry-over from other donors' samples. CDR3s include the opening cysteine and the closing phenylalanine or tryptophan. D genes are given only for firm matches. Some rows have no size entry. The others give once, few or many, or a class for an expanded clone.

TGTGCCAGCAGCACGACGGGGGGGAGCAATCAGCCCCAGCATTTT CASSTTGGSNQPQHF NA 15 NA TRBJ1-5 TRBV7-9
TGTGCCAGCAGCTTAGGGCAACTAGCGGGAGGAGAGACCCAGTACTTC CASSLGQLAGGETQYF NA 16 TRBD2 TRBJ2-5 TRBV7-8
TGCGCCAGCAGCTTGCTCGATCAGAATGAAAAACTGTTTTTT CASSLLDQNEKLFF NA 14 NA TRBJ1-4 TRBV5-1
TGTGCCAGCAGCCACAGACAGAGCTCCTACAATGAGCAGTTCTTC CASSHRQSSYNEQFF NA 15 NA TRBJ2-1 TRBV7-6
TGTGCCAGCCAGGGGGGGAACAATCAGCCCCAGCATTTT CASQGGNNQPQHF once 13 TRBD1 TRBJ1-5 TRBV6-1
TGTGCCAGCAGTCTGGCTGAGGTCCTATATTTT CASSLAEVLYF NA 11 NA TRBJ2-3 TRBV27
TGTGCCAGCAGGCGAGAGGCGGGAAGTGTGTTTTTT CASRREAGSVFF NA 12 NA TRBJ1-4 TRBV11-3
TGTGCCAGCACCGGGCCCGGGGAGCTGTTTTTT CASTGPGELFF NA 11 NA TRBJ2-2 TRBV6-5
TGTGCCAGCTCCATGGGACAGGGCCCCAATCAGCCCCAGCATTTT CASSMGQGPNQPQHF NA 15 TRBD1 TRBJ1-5 TRBV18
TGTGCCAGCAGCTTAGAGGCGGGAGGGCCGTTTTTCTTC CASSLEAGGPFFF once 13 TRBD2 TRBJ2-1 TRBV7-8
TGTGCCAGCTCACCTTGGACAGGGGGCGATGGTACGCAGTATTTT CASSPWTGGDGTQYF NA 15 TRBD1 TRBJ2-3 TRBV18
TGCGCCAGCAGTGGCGGGACAGAAAAAGCTTTCTTT CASSGGTEKAFF NA 12 TRBD1 TRBJ1-1 TRBV10-1
TGTGCCTGGAGTGAGGATCCCTATAATTCACCCCTCCACTTT CAWSEDPYNSPLHF NA 14 NA TRBJ1-6 TRBV30
TGTGCCAGCAGGGAGGGGGGTGGCAACGAGCAGTACTTC CASREGGGNEQYF NA 13 NA TRBJ2-7 TRBV6-6
TGTGCCAGCAGTTTAGGGTGGCAGGGTGGCGGCTACACCTTC CASSLGWQGGGYTF few 14 NA TRBJ1-2 TRBV28
TGTGCCAGCAGTATTACGTGGAGGGGCCGGGGCAATGAGCAGTTCTTC CASSITWRGRGNEQFF NA 16 NA TRBJ2-1 TRBV27
TGTGCTACTCTTGAAAGCACAGATACGCAGTATTTT CATLESTDTQYF NA 12 NA TRBJ2-3 TRBV12-5
TGTGCCAGCAGTCTAGACAAAAACATTCAGTACTTC CASSLDKNIQYF few 12 NA TRBJ2-4 TRBV2
TGTGCCAGCAGCGTAGATAGTTATGGCTACACCTTC CASSVDSYGYTF NA 12 NA TRBJ1-2 TRBV9
TGTGCCAGCAGCCGGCTGGAGACCCAGTACTTC CASSRLETQYF NA 11 NA TRBJ2-5 TRBV7-9
TGTGCCAGCAGTTACAGTAGCAATCAGCCCCAGCATTTT CASSYSSNQPQHF NA 13 NA TRBJ1-5 TRBV6-5
TGTGCCAGCAAGGAGACCTATAACCAAGAGACCCAGTACTTC CASKETYNQETQYF few 14 NA TRBJ2-5 TRBV2
TGTGCCAGCAGCTTAGGGACACGGGGTACTGAAGCTTTCTTT CASSLGTRGTEAFF once 14 NA TRBJ1-1 TRBV7-9
TGTGCCAGCAGCCGACAGGGGGGATACAATGAGCAGTTCTTC CASSRQGGYNEQFF NA 14 TRBD1 TRBJ2-1 TRBV7-2
TGTGCCAGTAGTCCCCGTCACGATACTAACTATGGCTACACCTTC CASSPRHDTNYGYTF NA 15 NA TRBJ1-2 TRBV19
TGTGCCAGCGGGGGGACAGCGAACACTGAAGCTTTCTTT CASGGTANTEAFF few 13 TRBD1 TRBJ1-1 TRBV6-1
TGTGCCAGCAGCGCCCTAGGACAGCTGAACACTGAAGCTTTCTTT CASSALGQLNTEAFF NA 15 NA TRBJ1-1 TRBV7-2
TGCGCCAGCAGTGAGTCGCCTCCATGGAACACTGAAGCTTTCTTT CASSESPPWNTEAFF NA 15 NA TRBJ1-1 TRBV10-1
TGTGCCAGCAGCCAGGGGTTCATGAACACTGAAGCTTTCTTT CASSQGFMNTEAFF NA 14 NA TRBJ1-1 TRBV14